This T cell receptor (beta chain) emerged from a study of blood T cell repertoires in COVID-19. Sequencing was performed with immunoSEQ multiplex PCR; in TCRdb, only in-frame clones are kept and a portion is missing. The sample lists tens of thousands of clones; approximately 90% were seen once. The specimen was peripheral blood. This receptor was taken from a woman at least 80 years old with active or convalescent COVID-19.

The DNA for the CDR3 is TGTGCCAGCAGGCCAAACGGACAGGGGAATCAGCCCCAGCATTTT. Its translation is CASRPNGQGNQPQHF. This chain connects TRBV27 to TRBJ1-5, with TRBD1 matching over 9 bases. This CDR3 contains 15 residues. V shed 6 bases, J shed 4 bases, and the junction held 7 bases outside the gene matches. Germline CDR1 MNHEY, CDR2 SMNVEV (reference sequence).